This is a list of T cell receptor beta chains from one sample in a study of T-cell reconstitution after alpha-beta-depleted transplantation in children. TCRdb ran MiXCR on the PCR reads and lists one entry per CDR3 protein. The sample records 500,000 to 600,000 distinct CDR3 sequences, about 31% being singletons. This specimen was PBMCs from the stem cell graft donor, taken from the stem cell graft. The receptor set was obtained from a human donor who donated a stem cell graft to a child with aplastic anemia. CDR3s include the opening cysteine and the closing phenylalanine or tryptophan. D genes are given only for firm matches. Only some rows state a clone size, as once, few, many or a class for expanded clones.

V,D,J,size,DNA,CDR3
TRBV15,NA,TRBJ2-6,NA,TGTGCCACCAGCGGGGGTGACAGGTCCATGGGGGCCAACGTCCTGACTTTC,CATSGGDRSMGANVLTF
TRBV5-1,TRBD2,TRBJ2-1,NA,TGCGCCAGCACCCTAGGGACTAGCGGTTACAATGAGCAGTTCTTC,CASTLGTSGYNEQFF
TRBV29-1,TRBD1,TRBJ2-2,few,TGCAGCGTCGCAAGGGGACAGGGTAACACCGGGGAGCTGTTTTTT,CSVARGQGNTGELFF
TRBV2,TRBD1,TRBJ1-5,NA,TGTGCCAGCAGTGAGGGTTTACAGGGGGGACCCCAGCATTTT,CASSEGLQGGPQHF
TRBV20-1,TRBD1,TRBJ2-3,NA,TGCAGTGCTCCTTCGTGGCACAGGGGCCCAGATACGCAGTATTTT,CSAPSWHRGPDTQYF
TRBV5-1,NA,TRBJ2-3,NA,TGCGCCAGCAGCTTGTCAGGGCTCCTCACAGATACGCAGTATTTT,CASSLSGLLTDTQYF
TRBV5-1,NA,TRBJ2-1,NA,TGCGCCAGCAGCTTGGGTAGCGGAACATCTGGGGACAATGAGCAGTTCTTC,CASSLGSGTSGDNEQFF
TRBV5-6,TRBD2,TRBJ2-2,few,TGTGCCAGCAGCGATTGGACTAGCGGGGAGCTGTTTTTT,CASSDWTSGELFF
TRBV6-1,TRBD1,TRBJ2-4,NA,TGTGCCAGCAGTATCAGACGGGGACAGGGGGGAGCCAAAAACATTCAGTACTTC,CASSIRRGQGGAKNIQYF
TRBV4-3,TRBD1,TRBJ2-1,NA,TGCGCCAGCAGCCAAGGGGACAGCCTTGAGCAGTTCTTC,CASSQGDSLEQFF
TRBV6-4,NA,TRBJ1-2,few,TGTGCCAGCAGTGATGAATACGGGCCAGGGTCTGGCTACACCTTC,CASSDEYGPGSGYTF
TRBV30,NA,TRBJ1-4,NA,TGTGCCTGGAGTGTACTGCAGGGGAATGAAAAACTGTTTTTT,CAWSVLQGNEKLFF
TRBV29-1,NA,TRBJ1-1,NA,TGCAGCGTTGTTCCGATGAACACTGAAGCTTTCTTT,CSVVPMNTEAFF
TRBV12-3/TRBV12-4,NA,TRBJ1-6,NA,TGTGCCAGCAGTTTAGACAGGCAGGGGAATTCACCCCTCCACTTT,CASSLDRQGNSPLHF
TRBV5-1,TRBD2,TRBJ2-1,NA,TGCGCCAGCAGCCCGGGACTAGCGGGAGGGCCTCTTAACTACAATGAGCAGTTCTTC,CASSPGLAGGPLNYNEQFF
TRBV7-2,TRBD2,TRBJ2-1,NA,TGTGCCAGCAGCTTAACGACTAGCGGGCTTCCCGAGCAGTTCTTC,CASSLTTSGLPEQFF
TRBV5-1,TRBD1,TRBJ1-1,once,TGCGCCAGCAGCTACGGGACAGATCGGGCTAGGGACACTGAAGCTTTCTTT,CASSYGTDRARDTEAFF
TRBV4-3,NA,TRBJ1-1,NA,TGCGCCAGCAGCCATCGCGGAGGATCGAACACTGAAGCTTTCTTT,CASSHRGGSNTEAFF
TRBV12-3/TRBV12-4,NA,TRBJ2-1,few,TGTGCCAGCAGTTCCGTAGCGGAGGGCTACAATGAGCAGTTCTTC,CASSSVAEGYNEQFF
TRBV18,TRBD1,TRBJ1-1,NA,TGTGCCAGCTCACCGCCTCAGGGGGTGGCTAAGAACACTGAAGCTTTCTTT,CASSPPQGVAKNTEAFF
TRBV12-3/TRBV12-4,TRBD2,TRBJ2-7,few,TGTGCCAGCAGCCCAGCGGGAAAAGCCTACGAGCAGTACTTC,CASSPAGKAYEQYF
TRBV27,TRBD2,TRBJ2-7,NA,TGTGCCAGCAGCCTCGGGTGGAGTAGCGGGAGGGGCTACGAGCAGTACTTC,CASSLGWSSGRGYEQYF
TRBV12-3/TRBV12-4,TRBD2,TRBJ2-7,NA,TGTGCCAGCAGTCCGGGACTAGCGGGCGTGCAGTACTTC,CASSPGLAGVQYF
TRBV5-1,NA,TRBJ2-2,few,TGCGCCAGCAGACGGTCAACTAACACCGGGGAGCTGTTTTTT,CASRRSTNTGELFF
TRBV12-3/TRBV12-4,NA,TRBJ2-7,few,TGTGCCAGCAGTTTAGTATTACACCCCTCCTACGAGCAGTACTTC,CASSLVLHPSYEQYF
TRBV7-6,TRBD1,TRBJ2-5,few,TGTGCCAGCAGCCAGAGGGCAGGGGGCATAGAAGAGACCCAGTACTTC,CASSQRAGGIEETQYF
TRBV29-1,TRBD1,TRBJ1-1,NA,TGCAGCGCCACCCTATACACAGGGGAACCTGAAGCTTTCTTT,CSATLYTGEPEAFF
TRBV7-9,TRBD1,TRBJ1-2,NA,TGTGCCAGCAGCCCGAGGGACAGGGAAGACTATGGCTACACCTTC,CASSPRDREDYGYTF
TRBV28,NA,TRBJ2-5,NA,TGTGCCAGCAGGGGGCCGGGACCTAGTGAGGCCCAGTACTTC,CASRGPGPSEAQYF
TRBV5-1,TRBD1,TRBJ2-1,NA,TGCGCCAGCAGCTCAGGGGGCGGACCCTCCCATGAGCAGTTCTTC,CASSSGGGPSHEQFF
TRBV7-2,NA,TRBJ1-5,few,TGTGCCAGCAGCCTCTCCGGGTTGACTTTTGGGAATCAGCCCCAGCATTTT,CASSLSGLTFGNQPQHF
TRBV20-1,NA,TRBJ1-1,few,TGCAGTGCTAGCCACCCTGTATCTGGGAACACTGAAGCTTTCTTT,CSASHPVSGNTEAFF
TRBV9,NA,TRBJ1-4,NA,TGTGCCAGCAGCGTAGGAGGAGGGGTAACTAATGAAAAACTGTTTTTT,CASSVGGGVTNEKLFF
TRBV12-3/TRBV12-4,NA,TRBJ1-3,few,TGTGCCAGCAGCGTTAAGACAGTTCCATCTGGAAACACCATATATTTT,CASSVKTVPSGNTIYF
TRBV12-3/TRBV12-4,NA,TRBJ1-2,NA,TGTGCCAGCAGTTTAGCCAGTTTTGGCTACACCTTC,CASSLASFGYTF
TRBV20-1,TRBD1,TRBJ2-5,NA,TGCAGTGCTAGAGCCCTAGACAGGGGGCGCGGGGAGACCCAGTACTTC,CSARALDRGRGETQYF
TRBV7-3,NA,TRBJ2-5,few,TGTGCCAGCAGCTCCCTCGAGAAGGGGCAAGAGACCCAGTACTTC,CASSSLEKGQETQYF
TRBV28,NA,TRBJ2-5,NA,TGTGCCAGCAGCTCAAACCAAGAGACCCAGTACTTC,CASSSNQETQYF
TRBV6-1,NA,TRBJ2-6,NA,TGTGCCAGCAGGTTTACAGGGTCTGGGGCCAACGTCCTGACTTTC,CASRFTGSGANVLTF
TRBV9,TRBD1,TRBJ2-1,few,TGTGCCAGCAGCGTAGCCGGGACAGGGGTCTCCTACAATGAGCAGTTCTTC,CASSVAGTGVSYNEQFF
TRBV7-2,NA,TRBJ1-5,NA,TGTGCCAGCAGCTCAAGGGGCAGGGATAATCACCAGCATTTT,CASSSRGRDNHQHF
TRBV27,TRBD1,TRBJ1-2,NA,TGTGCCAGCAGTTCGAGACAGGGGGTCGGTGATTATGGCTACACCTTC,CASSSRQGVGDYGYTF
TRBV5-1,TRBD1,TRBJ1-3,NA,TGCGCCAGCAGCTCCGGACAGGGATTCTCTGGAAACACCATATATTTT,CASSSGQGFSGNTIYF
TRBV9,TRBD2,TRBJ2-7,NA,TGTGCCAGCAGCGTTTCGGCGGGAGGGTCCTACGAGCAGTACTTC,CASSVSAGGSYEQYF
TRBV5-1,TRBD2,TRBJ2-7,few,TGCGCCAGCAGCACAAGACTAGCGGGTACCTACGAGCAGTACTTC,CASSTRLAGTYEQYF
TRBV30,NA,TRBJ2-2,NA,TGTGCCTGGGGTCCTTCGGGGACCGCGAACACCGGGGAGCTGTTTTTT,CAWGPSGTANTGELFF
TRBV12-3/TRBV12-4,TRBD2,TRBJ2-5,few,TGTGCCAGCAGTTTAGTAGCGGGCCCAGAGACCCAGTACTTC,CASSLVAGPETQYF
TRBV19,TRBD2,TRBJ2-2,NA,TGTGCCAGTACCGGACTAGCGGCGAACACCGGGGAGCTGTTTTTT,CASTGLAANTGELFF
TRBV7-2,NA,TRBJ2-2,NA,TGTGCCAGCAGCCTCTGGAGCCAGGGGGGGAACACCGGGGAGCTGTTTTTT,CASSLWSQGGNTGELFF
TRBV4-3,NA,TRBJ2-1,NA,TGCGCCAGCAGCCAAGATCGTGGTCTAGTCAATGAGCAGTTCTTC,CASSQDRGLVNEQFF
TRBV7-2,NA,TRBJ2-3,NA,TGTGCCAGCGCGGGTGTAAGCGGATTTAGCACAGATACGCAGTATTTT,CASAGVSGFSTDTQYF
TRBV18,NA,TRBJ1-5,few,TGTGCCAGCTCACCAGGGAGTCAGCCCCAGCATTTT,CASSPGSQPQHF
TRBV20-1,NA,TRBJ2-3,NA,TGCAGTGCTAGTATCGCGGGTGGCACAGATACGCAGTATTTT,CSASIAGGTDTQYF
TRBV7-2,TRBD2,TRBJ2-1,NA,TGTGCCAGCCAACCGGGGGGGAGCAGGGATGAGCAGTTCTTC,CASQPGGSRDEQFF
TRBV7-2,TRBD1,TRBJ1-3,few,TGTGCCAGCAGCTTAGTGGGGACAGCTGGAAACACCATATATTTT,CASSLVGTAGNTIYF
TRBV5-4,NA,TRBJ2-7,NA,TGTGCCAGCAGCCCTATAGACATCGACCCCTACGAGCAGTACTTC,CASSPIDIDPYEQYF
TRBV7-9,NA,TRBJ2-3,few,TGTGCCAGCCGGTGGATGGATACGCAGTATTTT,CASRWMDTQYF
TRBV24-1,TRBD2,TRBJ2-3,NA,TGTGCCACCAGTGACCCGTCGGGACTAGCGGGAGTGGTAGATACGCAGTATTTT,CATSDPSGLAGVVDTQYF
TRBV5-1,NA,TRBJ2-2,many,TGCGCCAGCAGCTTGGCCCTAAATGGGAAAGCGACCGGGGAGCTGTTTTTT,CASSLALNGKATGELFF